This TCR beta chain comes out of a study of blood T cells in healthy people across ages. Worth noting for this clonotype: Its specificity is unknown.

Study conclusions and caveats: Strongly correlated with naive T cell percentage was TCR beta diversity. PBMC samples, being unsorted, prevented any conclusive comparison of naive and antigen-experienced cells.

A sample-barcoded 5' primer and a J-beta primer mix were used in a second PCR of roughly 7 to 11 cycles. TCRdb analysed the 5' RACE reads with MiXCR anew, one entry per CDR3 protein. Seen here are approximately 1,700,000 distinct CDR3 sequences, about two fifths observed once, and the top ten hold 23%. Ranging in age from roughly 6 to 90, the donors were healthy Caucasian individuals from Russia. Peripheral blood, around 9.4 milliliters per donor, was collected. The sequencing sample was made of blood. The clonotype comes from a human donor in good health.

CDR3 loop: CASSAEQGYYEQYF. For the CDR3, the DNA is TGTGCCAGCAGTGCTGAACAAGGGTACTACGAGCAGTACTTC. This rearrangement joins TRBV9 to TRBJ2-7; D not resolved. The germline V gene encodes CDR1 SGDLS and CDR2 YYNGEE. This CDR3 comprises 14 residues. Trimming pared 5 bases from V and 3 bases from J, leaving 15 bases between. Filled out from reference TRBV9 and TRBJ2-7, the complete variable domain reads DSGVTQTPKHLITATGQRVTLRCSPRSGDLSVYWYQQSLDQGLQFLIQYYNGEERAKGNILERFSAQQFPDLHSELNLSSLELGDSALYFCASSAEQGYYEQYFGPGTRLTVT.